This entry lists 11 T cell receptor beta chains sequenced from one sample in a study of graft-versus-host responses after intestinal transplantation. The method was immunoSEQ multiplex PCR; TCRdb's version includes in-frame clones alone and lacks a portion of them. The sample records about 39,000 clones, roughly 86% being singletons. Sequenced here: PBMCs, sampled roughly 270 days after transplant. Receptors originate from a human patient who received an intestinal transplant, so some T cells may come from the graft donor.

The chain is built from TRBV6-5 and TRBJ2-7; D may match TRBD1 or TRBD2 (6 bases each). This CDR3 comprises 13 residues. Germline lookup yields CDR1 MNHEY and CDR2 SVGAGI. DNA for the CDR3: TGTCGCTTTAGGGGGGCCCTCTTCTACGAGCAGTACTTC. Translated, it gives CRFRGALFYEQYF.

This sequence joins TRBV2 and TRBJ1-2; D might be TRBD1 (5 bases). The CDR3 totals 13 residues. Trimming took 7 bases from V and 6 from J, leaving 15 bases between them. Looked up from germline, CDR1 is SNHLY and CDR2 is FYNNEI. The CDR3 sequence is CASTREGADGYTF. CDR3 DNA sequence: TGTGCCAGCACCCGAGAAGGGGCTGATGGCTACACCTTC.

The rearrangement links TRBV10-3 to TRBJ1-2; no clear D. The CDR3 loop spans 13 amino acids. Trimming cost V 6 bases and J 4 bases, with 12 bases left between them. Germline CDR1 and CDR2: ENHRY and SYGVKD. CDR3 coding DNA: TGTGCCATCAGGGAGGACGGACTCTATGGCTACACCTTC. The encoded protein is CAIREDGLYGYTF.

V gene TRBV6-5 combines with J gene TRBJ2-7, with 8 bases fitting TRBD1. Germline V gives CDR1 MNHEY, CDR2 SVGAGI. The ends lost 6 bases at V and 2 bases at J; junction bases unmatched: 6. The CDR3 loop spans 14 amino acids. The CDR3 is CASSPRQGTYEQYF. The CDR3 nucleotides are TGTGCCAGCAGCCCCAGACAGGGGACCTACGAGCAGTACTTC.

The J gene is TRBJ2-7, the V gene TRBV18, with D possibly being TRBD1 (6 bases). This CDR3 spans 15 amino acids. V was trimmed by 3 bases and J by 2 bases, leaving 14 bases between them. The germline CDR1 and CDR2 sequences are KGHSH and LQKENI. DNA for the CDR3: TGTGCCAGCTCACCCTCAAGCAGGGGAGCCTACGAGCAGTACTTC. Protein product: CASSPSSRGAYEQYF.

The V gene is TRBV6-5, the J gene TRBJ2-3, with TRBD2 identical over 13 bases. CDR1 is MNHEY, CDR2 SVGAGI, per germline. CDR3 length equals 15 residues. V was clipped by 4 bases and J by 6 bases; unmatched bases: 4. The CDR3 sequence: CASSLLAGGRDTQYF. The CDR3 bases are TGTGCCAGCAGTTTACTAGCGGGGGGGCGGGATACGCAGTATTTT.

This clone was found once. The chain employs TRBV22-1 and TRBJ2-6; TRBD2, the D gene given by the table, was not confirmed from the DNA. TRBV22-1 has pseudogene status. The CDR3 is made up of 17 amino acids. CDR3 in DNA: TGTCCTGGGAGCTCTAGGCGCGAACAAAGTCGGGCCAACGTCCTGACTTTC. Encoded protein: CPGSSRREQSRANVLTF.

The rearrangement joins TRBV9 to TRBJ2-7; D perhaps matches TRBD1 (6 bases). This CDR3 spans 15 amino acids. Deletions cut 4 bases from V and 0 bases from J, with 14 bases between. Germline V gene lookup returns CDR1 SGDLS and CDR2 YYNGEE. The CDR3 sequence: CASSPGGGYSYEQYF. The DNA of the CDR3 is TGTGCCAGCAGCCCCGGTGGGGGCTACTCCTACGAGCAGTACTTC.

The chain employs TRBV4-1 and TRBJ1-4; TRBD1 matches 9 bases. The V and J ends lost 2 bases and 6 bases, in that order; junction bases with no gene match: 13. CDR3 length equals 18 residues. Germline V gene lookup returns CDR1 MGHRA and CDR2 YSYEKL. The CDR3 coding sequence is TGCGCCAGCAGCCAACCCACCTCCGGACAGGGGTTGGATGAAAAACTGTTTTTT. This codes for CASSQPTSGQGLDEKLFF.

V and J are TRBV27 and TRBJ2-1, with 9 bases aligning to TRBD1. V shed 6 bases and J 9 bases; nucleotides not matched to a gene: 6. The CDR3 loop spans 13 amino acids. CDR1 MNHEY and CDR2 SMNVEV come from the germline V gene (reference sequence). DNA for the CDR3: TGTGCCAGCAGACGGACAGGGGCGGGTGAGCAGTTCTTC. Translating gives CASRRTGAGEQFF.

The CDR3 nucleotides read TGTGCCAGTCTGGGGGGCGTATACGAGCAGTACTTC. Its translation is CASLGGVYEQYF. This rearrangement joins TRBV6-5 to TRBJ2-7; TRBD1 or TRBD2 may be the D gene (6 bases each). V gave up 9 bases and J gave up 4 bases, with 13 bases separating them. CDR3 size: 12 residues. Germline-derived CDR1 and CDR2 are MNHEY and SVGAGI.